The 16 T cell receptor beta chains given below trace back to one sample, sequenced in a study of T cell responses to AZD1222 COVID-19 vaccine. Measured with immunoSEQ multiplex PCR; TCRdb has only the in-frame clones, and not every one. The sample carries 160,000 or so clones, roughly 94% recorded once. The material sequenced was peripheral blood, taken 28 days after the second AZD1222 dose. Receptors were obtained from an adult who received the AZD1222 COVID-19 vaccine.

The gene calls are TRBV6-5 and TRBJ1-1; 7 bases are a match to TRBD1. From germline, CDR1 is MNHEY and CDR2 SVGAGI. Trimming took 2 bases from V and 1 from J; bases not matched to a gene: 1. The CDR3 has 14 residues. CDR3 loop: CASSYNRGNTEAFF. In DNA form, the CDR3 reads TGTGCCAGCAGTTACAACAGGGGGAACACTGAAGCTTTCTTT.

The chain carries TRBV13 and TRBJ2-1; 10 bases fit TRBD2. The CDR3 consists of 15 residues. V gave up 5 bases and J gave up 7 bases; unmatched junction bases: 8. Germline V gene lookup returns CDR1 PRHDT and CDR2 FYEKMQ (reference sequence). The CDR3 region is CASSIEREGRNEQFF. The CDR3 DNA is TGTGCCAGCAGCATCGAGCGGGAGGGCCGGAATGAGCAGTTCTTC. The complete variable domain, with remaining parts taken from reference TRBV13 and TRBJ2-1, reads AAGVIQSPRHLIKEKRETATLKCYPIPRHDTVYWYQQGPGQDPQFLISFYEKMQSDKGSIPDRFSAQQFSDYHSELNMSSLELGDSALYFCASSIEREGRNEQFFGPGTRLTVL.

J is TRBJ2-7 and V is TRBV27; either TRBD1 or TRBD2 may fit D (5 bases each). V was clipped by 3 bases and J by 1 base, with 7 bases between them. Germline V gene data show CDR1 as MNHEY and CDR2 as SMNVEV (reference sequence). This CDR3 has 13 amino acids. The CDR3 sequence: CASSFGASYEQYF. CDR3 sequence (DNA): TGTGCCAGCAGTTTCGGGGCTTCCTACGAGCAGTACTTC.

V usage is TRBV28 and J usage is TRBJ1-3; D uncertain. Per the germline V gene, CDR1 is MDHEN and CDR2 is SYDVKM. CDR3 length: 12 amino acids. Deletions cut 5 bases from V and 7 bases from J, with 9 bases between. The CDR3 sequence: CASSLRGNTIYF. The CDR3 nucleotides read TGTGCCAGCAGTCTGAGAGGTAACACCATATATTTT.

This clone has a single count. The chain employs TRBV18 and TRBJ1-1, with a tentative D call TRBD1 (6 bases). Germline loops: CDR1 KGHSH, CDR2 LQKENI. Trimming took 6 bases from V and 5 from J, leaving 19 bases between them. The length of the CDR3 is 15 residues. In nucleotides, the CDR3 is TGTGCCAGCTCCCTTACGACAGGTATGGGAACTGAAGCTTTCTTT. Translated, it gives CASSLTTGMGTEAFF.

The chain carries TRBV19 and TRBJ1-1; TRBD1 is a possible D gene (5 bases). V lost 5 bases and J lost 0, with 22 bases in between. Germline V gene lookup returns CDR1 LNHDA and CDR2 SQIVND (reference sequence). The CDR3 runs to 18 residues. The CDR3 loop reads CASSVGRRGGAMNTEAFF. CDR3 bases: TGTGCCAGTAGTGTGGGCCGACGGGGAGGGGCAATGAACACTGAAGCTTTCTTT.

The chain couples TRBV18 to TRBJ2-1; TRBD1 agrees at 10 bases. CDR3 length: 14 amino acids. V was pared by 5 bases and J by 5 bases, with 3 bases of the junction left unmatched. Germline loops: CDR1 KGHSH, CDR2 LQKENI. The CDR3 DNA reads TGTGCCAGCTCAAGGGACAGGGGTGACAATGAGCAGTTCTTC. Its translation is CASSRDRGDNEQFF.

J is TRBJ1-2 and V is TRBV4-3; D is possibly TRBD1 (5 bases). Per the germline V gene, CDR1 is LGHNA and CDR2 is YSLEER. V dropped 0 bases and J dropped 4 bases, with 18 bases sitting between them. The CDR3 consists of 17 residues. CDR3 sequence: CASSQEPWVTGTYGYTF. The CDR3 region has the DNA TGCGCCAGCAGCCAAGAACCCTGGGTCACGGGGACCTATGGCTACACCTTC.

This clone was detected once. The CDR3 nucleotides read TGTGCCAGCAGCCCCCGACAGGCCGAGCAGTACTTC. Translated: CASSPRQAEQYF. The V call is TRBV7-2, the J call TRBJ2-7, with a possible D match to TRBD1 (6 bases). Germline CDR1 and CDR2: SGHTA and FQGNSA. The CDR3 spans 12 residues. Trimming shortened V by 5 bases and J by 6 bases, and 11 bases separated the two germline ends. The full variable domain, with the rest looked up from reference TRBV7-2 and TRBJ2-7, is GAGVSQSPSNKVTEKGKDVELRCDPISGHTALYWYRQSLGQGLEFLIYFQGNSAPDKSGLPSDRFSAERTGGSVSTLTIQRTQQEDSAVYLCASSPRQAEQYFGPGTRLTVT.

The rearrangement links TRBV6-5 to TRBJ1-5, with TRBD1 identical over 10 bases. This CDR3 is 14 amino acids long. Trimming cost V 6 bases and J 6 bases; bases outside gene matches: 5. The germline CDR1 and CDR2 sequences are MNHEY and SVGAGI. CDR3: CASSRQGAFQPQHF. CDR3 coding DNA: TGTGCCAGCAGCCGACAGGGGGCTTTTCAGCCCCAGCATTTT.

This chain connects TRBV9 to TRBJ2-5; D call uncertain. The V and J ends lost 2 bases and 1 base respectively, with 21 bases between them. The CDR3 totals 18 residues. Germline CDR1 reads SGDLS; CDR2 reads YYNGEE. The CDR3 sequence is CASSVGWGTAGSQETQYF. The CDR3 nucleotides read TGTGCCAGCAGCGTGGGGTGGGGAACGGCAGGCTCCCAAGAGACCCAGTACTTC.

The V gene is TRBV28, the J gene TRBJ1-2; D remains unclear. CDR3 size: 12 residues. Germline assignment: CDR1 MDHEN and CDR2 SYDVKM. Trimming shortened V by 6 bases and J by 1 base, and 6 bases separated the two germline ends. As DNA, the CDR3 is TGTGCCAGCAGGATCCTTAACTATGGCTACACCTTC. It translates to CASRILNYGYTF.

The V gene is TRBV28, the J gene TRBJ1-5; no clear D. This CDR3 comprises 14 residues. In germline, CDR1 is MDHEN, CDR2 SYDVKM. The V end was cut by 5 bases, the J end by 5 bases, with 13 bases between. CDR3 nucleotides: TGTGCCAGCAGTCCGTCAGAACTTTATCAGCCCCAGCATTTT. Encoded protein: CASSPSELYQPQHF.

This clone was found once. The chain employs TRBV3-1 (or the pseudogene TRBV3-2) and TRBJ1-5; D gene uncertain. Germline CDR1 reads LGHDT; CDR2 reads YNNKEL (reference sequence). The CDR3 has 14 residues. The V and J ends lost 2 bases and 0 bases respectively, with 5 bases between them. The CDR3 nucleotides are TGTGCCAGCAGCCAACGGGATAGCAATCAGCCCCAGCATTTT. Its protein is CASSQRDSNQPQHF.

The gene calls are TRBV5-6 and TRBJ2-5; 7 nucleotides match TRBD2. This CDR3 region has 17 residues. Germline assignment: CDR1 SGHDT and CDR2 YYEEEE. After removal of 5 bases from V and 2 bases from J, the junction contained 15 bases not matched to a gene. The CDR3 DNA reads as TGTGCCAGCAGTTACGCTTTCAGCGGGGCCTTACAAGAGACCCAGTACTTC. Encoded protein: CASSYAFSGALQETQYF.

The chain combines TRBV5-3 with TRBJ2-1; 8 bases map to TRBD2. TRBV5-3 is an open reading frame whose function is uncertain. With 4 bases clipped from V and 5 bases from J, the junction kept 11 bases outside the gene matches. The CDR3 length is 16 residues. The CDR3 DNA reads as TGTGCCAGAAGCGAGTTCAAGCGGGAGTTAGACAATGAGCAGTTCTTC. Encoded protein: CARSEFKRELDNEQFF.